This T cell receptor (beta chain) was identified in a study of Ad26.COV2.S vaccination and SARS-CoV-2 variants. Background on the study: The study gave Ad26.COV2.S intramuscularly, once or twice 56 days apart. Whole-study results and caveats: Higher spike-specific TCR breadth was found in vaccine recipients than in placebo recipients.

A remark on this clone: As yet, its antigen is unknown.

The V gene lost 0 bases and the J gene lost 8 bases, with 14 bases spanning the gap. Looked up from germline, CDR1 is MNHEY and CDR2 is SVGAGI. This CDR3 comprises 15 residues. Documented treatment: about 20 received Ad26.COV2.S at low or high dose, single or two shots; roughly five received placebo; per-sample allocation not given. The samples date from day 63 after the first vaccine or placebo injection. Sequencing used immunoSEQ multiplex PCR; TCRdb keeps in-frame clones, though not all of them. The sample has about 350,000 clones; 75% to 90% are singletons. The TCR was taken from a person aged 18 to 65 who received the Ad26.COV2.S COVID-19 vaccine or a placebo. This sample comprised peripheral blood, obtained in a trial of Ad26.COV2.S vaccine versus placebo. The chain carries TRBV6-5 and TRBJ1-5; D is ambiguous. The DNA of the CDR3 is TGTGCCAGCAGTTACTCGATACCGGGAGGAAAGCCCCAGCATTTT. Residues: CASSYSIPGGKPQHF.